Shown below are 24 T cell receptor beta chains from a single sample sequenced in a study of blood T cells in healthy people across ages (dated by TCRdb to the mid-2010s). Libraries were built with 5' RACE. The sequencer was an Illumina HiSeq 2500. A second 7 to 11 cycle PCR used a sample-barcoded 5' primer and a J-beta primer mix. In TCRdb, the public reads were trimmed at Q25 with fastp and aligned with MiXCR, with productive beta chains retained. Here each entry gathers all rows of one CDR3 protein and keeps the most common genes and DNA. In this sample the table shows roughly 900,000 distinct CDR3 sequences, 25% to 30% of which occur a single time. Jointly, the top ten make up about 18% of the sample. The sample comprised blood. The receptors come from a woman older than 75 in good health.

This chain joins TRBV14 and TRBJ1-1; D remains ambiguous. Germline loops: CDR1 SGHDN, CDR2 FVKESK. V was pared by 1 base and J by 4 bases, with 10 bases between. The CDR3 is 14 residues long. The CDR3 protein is CASSQVVRSTEAFF. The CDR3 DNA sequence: TGTGCCAGCAGCCAAGTCGTTAGAAGCACTGAAGCTTTCTTT.

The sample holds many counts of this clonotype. The CDR3 coding sequence is TGCAGTGCTAGGGGGACAGGCAGTTCTAGCACAGATACGCAGTATTTT. This encodes CSARGTGSSSTDTQYF. The genes are TRBV20-1 and TRBJ2-3; 8 bases agree with TRBD1. This CDR3 is built from 16 residues. V trimming: 3 bases; J trimming: 0 bases; junction bases outside the gene matches: 8. Germline CDR1 DFQATT, CDR2 SNEGSKA (reference sequence).

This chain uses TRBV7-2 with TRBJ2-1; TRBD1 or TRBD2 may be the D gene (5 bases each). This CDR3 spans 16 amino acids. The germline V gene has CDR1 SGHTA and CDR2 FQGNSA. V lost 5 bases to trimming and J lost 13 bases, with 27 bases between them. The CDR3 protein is CASSLNGRGRQGTQFF. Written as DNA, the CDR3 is TGTGCCAGCAGCCTCAACGGACGGGGAAGACAAGGGACCCAGTTCTTC.

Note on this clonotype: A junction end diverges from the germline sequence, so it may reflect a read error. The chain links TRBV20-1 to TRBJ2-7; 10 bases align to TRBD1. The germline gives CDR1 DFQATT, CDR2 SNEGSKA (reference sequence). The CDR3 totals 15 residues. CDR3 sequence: CSAGDSGQGTNSQYF. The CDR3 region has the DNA TGCAGTGCTGGAGACTCGGGACAGGGGACGAACAGTCAGTACTTC.

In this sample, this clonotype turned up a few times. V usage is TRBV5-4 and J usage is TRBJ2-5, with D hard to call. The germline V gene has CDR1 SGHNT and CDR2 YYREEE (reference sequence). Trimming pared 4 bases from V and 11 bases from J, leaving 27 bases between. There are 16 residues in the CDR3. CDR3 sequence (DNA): TGTGCCAGCAGCCTCACCCCCTGGGCACGTTACAATGAGCAGTACTTC. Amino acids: CASSLTPWARYNEQYF.

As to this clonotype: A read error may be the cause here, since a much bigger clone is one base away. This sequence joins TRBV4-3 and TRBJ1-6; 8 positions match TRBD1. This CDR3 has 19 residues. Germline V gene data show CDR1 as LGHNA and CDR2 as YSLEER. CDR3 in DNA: TGCGCCAGCAGCCAAGACTGGGACAGGTTGTACTCCTATAATTCACGCCTCCACTTT. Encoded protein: CASSQDWDRLYSYNSRLHF.

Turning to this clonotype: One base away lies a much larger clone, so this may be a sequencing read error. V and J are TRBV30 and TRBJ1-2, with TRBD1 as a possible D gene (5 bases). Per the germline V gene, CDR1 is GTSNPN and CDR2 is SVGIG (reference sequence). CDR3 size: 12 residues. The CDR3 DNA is TGTGCCTGGAGAGGGGCTTTCTATGGCTGCACCTTC. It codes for CAWRGAFYGCTF.

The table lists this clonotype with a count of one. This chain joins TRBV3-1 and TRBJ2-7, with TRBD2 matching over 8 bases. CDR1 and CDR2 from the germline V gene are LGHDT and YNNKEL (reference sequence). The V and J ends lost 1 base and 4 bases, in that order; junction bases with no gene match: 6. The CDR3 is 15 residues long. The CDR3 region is CASSQAGASGYEQYF. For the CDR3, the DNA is TGTGCCAGCAGCCAAGCCGGGGCTAGCGGGTACGAGCAGTACTTC.

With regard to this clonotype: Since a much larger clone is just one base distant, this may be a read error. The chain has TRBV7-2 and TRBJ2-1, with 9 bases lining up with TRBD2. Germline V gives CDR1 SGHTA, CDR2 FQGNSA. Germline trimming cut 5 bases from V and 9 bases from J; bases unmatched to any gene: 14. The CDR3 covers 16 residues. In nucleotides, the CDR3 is TGTGCCAGCAGCCCGAGCGGACTAGCGCGGGGGGCTGAGCAGTTCTTC. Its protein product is CASSPSGLARGAEQFF.

For the CDR3, the DNA is TGTGCCAGTAGTATAGCGGTTGGGTGGAACACTGAAGCTTTCTTT. Its translation is CASSIAVGWNTEAFF. The chain carries TRBV19 and TRBJ1-1, with unresolved D. The length of the CDR3 is 15 residues. The germline V gene has CDR1 LNHDA and CDR2 SQIVND (reference sequence). The ends were cut back, 1 base at V and 1 base at J, with 10 bases in the middle.

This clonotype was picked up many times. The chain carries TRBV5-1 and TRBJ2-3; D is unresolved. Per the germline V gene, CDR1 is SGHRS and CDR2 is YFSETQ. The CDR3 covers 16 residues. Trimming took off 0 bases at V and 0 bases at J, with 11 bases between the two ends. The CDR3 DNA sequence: TGCGCCAGCAGCTTGGAGGCAGGCATTAGCACAGATACGCAGTATTTT. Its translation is CASSLEAGISTDTQYF.

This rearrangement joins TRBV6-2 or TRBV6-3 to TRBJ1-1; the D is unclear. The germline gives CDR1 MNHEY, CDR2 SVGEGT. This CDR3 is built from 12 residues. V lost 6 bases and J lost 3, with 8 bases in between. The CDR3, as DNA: TGTGCCAGCAGAGATCTGGACACTGAAGCTTTCTTT. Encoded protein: CASRDLDTEAFF.

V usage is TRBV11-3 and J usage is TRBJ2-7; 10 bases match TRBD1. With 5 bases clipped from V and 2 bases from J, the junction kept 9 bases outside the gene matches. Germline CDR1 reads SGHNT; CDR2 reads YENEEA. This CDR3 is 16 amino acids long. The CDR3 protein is CASSLGTGEVAYEQYF. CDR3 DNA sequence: TGTGCCAGCAGCCTGGGGACAGGGGAGGTAGCCTACGAGCAGTACTTC. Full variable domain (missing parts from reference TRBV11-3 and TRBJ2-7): EAGVVQSPRYKIIEKKQPVAFWCNPISGHNTLYWYLQNLGQGPELLIRYENEEAVDDSQLPKDRFSAERLKGVDSTLKIQPAELGDSAVYLCASSLGTGEVAYEQYFGPGTRLTVT.

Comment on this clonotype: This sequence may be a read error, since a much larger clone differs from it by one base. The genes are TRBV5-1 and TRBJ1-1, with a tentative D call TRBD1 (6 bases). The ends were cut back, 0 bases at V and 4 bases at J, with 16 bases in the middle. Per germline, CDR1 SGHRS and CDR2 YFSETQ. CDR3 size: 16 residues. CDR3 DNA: TGCGCCAGCAGCTTGGCCAAGGGGGTTATCGGCACTGAAGCTTTCTTT. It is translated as CASSLAKGVIGTEAFF.

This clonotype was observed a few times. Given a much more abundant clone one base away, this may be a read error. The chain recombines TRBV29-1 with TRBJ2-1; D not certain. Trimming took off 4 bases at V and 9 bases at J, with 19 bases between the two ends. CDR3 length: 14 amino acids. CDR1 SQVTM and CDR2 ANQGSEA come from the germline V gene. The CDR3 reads CSVGTTRVGSEQFF. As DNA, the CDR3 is TGCAGCGTTGGGACCACAAGGGTTGGCAGTGAGCAGTTCTTC.

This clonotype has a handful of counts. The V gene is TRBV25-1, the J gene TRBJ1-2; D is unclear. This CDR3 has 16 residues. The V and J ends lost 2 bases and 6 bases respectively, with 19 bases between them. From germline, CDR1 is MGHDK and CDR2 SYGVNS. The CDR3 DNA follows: TGTGCCAGCAGTGAACCGGACGGGCCCTATAGGAATGGCTACACCTTC. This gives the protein CASSEPDGPYRNGYTF.

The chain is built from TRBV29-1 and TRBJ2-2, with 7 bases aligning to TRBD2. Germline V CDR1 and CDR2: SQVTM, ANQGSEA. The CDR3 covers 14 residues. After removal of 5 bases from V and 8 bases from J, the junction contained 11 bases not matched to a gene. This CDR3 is CSVSSGVAGGELFF. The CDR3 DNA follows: TGCAGCGTTTCCAGCGGGGTCGCGGGTGGGGAGCTGTTTTTT.

CDR3 DNA: TGTGCCAGCAGCCCCAGGAGCTATACCTACGGGCAGTACTTC. Amino acid sequence: CASSPRSYTYGQYF. This chain connects TRBV27 to TRBJ2-4, with D hard to call. V lost 6 bases, J lost 13 bases, and 22 bases lay in between. Per the germline V gene, CDR1 is MNHEY and CDR2 is SMNVEV (reference sequence). The CDR3 has 14 amino acids.

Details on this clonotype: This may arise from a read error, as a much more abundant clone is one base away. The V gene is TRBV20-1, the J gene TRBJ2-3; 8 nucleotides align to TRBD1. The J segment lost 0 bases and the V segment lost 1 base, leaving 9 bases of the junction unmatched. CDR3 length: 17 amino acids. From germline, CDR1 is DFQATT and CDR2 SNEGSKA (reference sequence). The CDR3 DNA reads TGCAGTGCTAGAGTAAGGACAGGGATTGGTAGCACAGATACGCAGTATTTT. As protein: CSARVRTGIGSTDTQYF.

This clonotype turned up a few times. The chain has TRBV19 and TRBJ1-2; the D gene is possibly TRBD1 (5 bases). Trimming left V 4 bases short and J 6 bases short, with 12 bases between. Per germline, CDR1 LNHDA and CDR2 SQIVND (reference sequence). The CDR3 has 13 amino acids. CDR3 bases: TGTGCCAGTAGTAGTCGACAGATGCATGGCTACACCTTC. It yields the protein CASSSRQMHGYTF.

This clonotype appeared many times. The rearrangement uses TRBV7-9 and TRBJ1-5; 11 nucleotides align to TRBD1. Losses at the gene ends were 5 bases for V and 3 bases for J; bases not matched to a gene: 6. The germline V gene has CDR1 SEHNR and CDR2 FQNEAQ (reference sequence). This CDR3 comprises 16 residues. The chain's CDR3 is CASSLGTGGDNQPQHF. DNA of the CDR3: TGTGCCAGCAGCCTGGGGACAGGGGGTGACAATCAGCCCCAGCATTTT.

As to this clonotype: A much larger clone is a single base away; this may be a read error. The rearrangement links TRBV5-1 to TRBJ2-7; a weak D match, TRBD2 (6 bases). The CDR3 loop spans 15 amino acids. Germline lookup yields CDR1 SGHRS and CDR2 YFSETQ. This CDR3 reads CTSSSVGEYGGEQYF. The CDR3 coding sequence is TGCACCAGCAGCTCGGTGGGGGAATACGGGGGCGAGCAGTACTTC.

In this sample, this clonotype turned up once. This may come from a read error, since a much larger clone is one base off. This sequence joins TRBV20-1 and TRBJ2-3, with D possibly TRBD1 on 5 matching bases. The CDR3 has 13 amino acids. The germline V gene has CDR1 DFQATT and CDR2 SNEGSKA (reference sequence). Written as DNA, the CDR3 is TGCAGTGTTAATTTCGGCGTCACAGGTACGCAGTATTTT. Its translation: CSVNFGVTGTQYF.

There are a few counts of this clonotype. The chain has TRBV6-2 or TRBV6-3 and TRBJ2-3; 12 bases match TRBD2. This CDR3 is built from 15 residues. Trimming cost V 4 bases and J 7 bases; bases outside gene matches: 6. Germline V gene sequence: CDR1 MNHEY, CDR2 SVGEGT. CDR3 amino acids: CASSFGLAGRNTQYF. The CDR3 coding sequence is TGTGCCAGCAGTTTCGGACTAGCGGGAAGGAATACGCAGTATTTT.